This record concerns one T cell receptor (beta chain) sequence. This CDR3 is 15 amino acids long. Between the trimmed V and J ends, which lost 5 bases and 7 bases, there was a span of 18 bases. The V gene's germline CDR1 is MNHEY and CDR2 SVGAGI. The data are from a study of cytomegalovirus exposure and HLA in healthy donors. The table came from immunoSEQ multiplex PCR; TCRdb's copy has only in-frame clones and leaves some out. The table has approximately 120,000 clones, around 95% seen once. The receptor was derived from a young man in good health and CMV-seronegative. The rearrangement links TRBV6-5 to TRBJ1-5, with D perhaps matching TRBD1 (6 bases). The specimen sequenced was PBMCs. The CDR3 loop is CASSRRTARGQPQHF. CDR3 nucleotide sequence: TGTGCCAGCAGTAGACGGACAGCTAGGGGACAGCCCCAGCATTTT.